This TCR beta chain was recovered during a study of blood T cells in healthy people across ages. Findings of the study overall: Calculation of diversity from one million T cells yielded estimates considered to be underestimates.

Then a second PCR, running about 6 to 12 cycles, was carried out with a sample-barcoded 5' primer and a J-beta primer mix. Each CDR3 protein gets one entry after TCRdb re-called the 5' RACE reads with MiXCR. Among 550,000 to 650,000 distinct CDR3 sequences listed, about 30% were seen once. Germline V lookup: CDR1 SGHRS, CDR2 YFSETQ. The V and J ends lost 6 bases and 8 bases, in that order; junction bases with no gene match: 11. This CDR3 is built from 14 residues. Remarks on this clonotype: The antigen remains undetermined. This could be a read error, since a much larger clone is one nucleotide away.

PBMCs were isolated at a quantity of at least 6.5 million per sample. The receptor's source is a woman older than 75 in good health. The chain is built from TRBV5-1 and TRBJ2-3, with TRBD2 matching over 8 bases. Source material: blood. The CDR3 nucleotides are TGCGCCAGCATGCTTAGCGGGGTGGCAGGTACGCAGTATTTT. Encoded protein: CASMLSGVAGTQYF. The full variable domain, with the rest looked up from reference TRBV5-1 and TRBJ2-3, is KAGVTQTPRYLIKTRGQQVTLSCSPISGHRSVSWYQQTPGQGLQFLFEYFSETQRNKGNFPGRFSGRQFSNSRSEMNVSTLELGDSALYLCASMLSGVAGTQYFGPGTRLTVL.